Below, 28 T cell receptor beta chains from the same sample are listed, as sequenced in a study of T cells in narcolepsy. The data were produced by immunoSEQ multiplex PCR, yet TCRdb's version contains in-frame clones alone and is incomplete. The table includes some 30,000 clones, over 75% detected once. The sample consisted of CD45RA- memory CD4+ T cells from PBMCs. These receptors all come from a human donor with narcolepsy.

The chain links TRBV2 to TRBJ2-3; no clear D. The CDR3 extends over 14 amino acids. The V end was cut by 8 bases, the J end by 2 bases, with 14 bases between. Germline V lookup: CDR1 SNHLY, CDR2 FYNNEI. The CDR3 DNA follows: TGTGCCAGCCTCGAATGGACGGTCACAGATACGCAGTATTTT. This codes for CASLEWTVTDTQYF.

J is TRBJ1-1 and V is TRBV5-6; D is unclear. The germline V gene encodes CDR1 SGHDT and CDR2 YYEEEE. Trimming stripped 0 bases from V and 6 bases from J, with 12 bases between. CDR3 length equals 14 residues. The chain's CDR3 is CASSLGSLGAEAFF. DNA for the CDR3: TGTGCCAGCAGCTTGGGGTCACTTGGGGCTGAAGCTTTCTTT.

This rearrangement joins TRBV2 to TRBJ1-2; possibly TRBD1 for D (6 bases). V gave up 6 bases and J gave up 4 bases, with 15 bases separating them. CDR1 SNHLY and CDR2 FYNNEI come from the germline V gene. The CDR3 sequence is 14 residues long. This chain's CDR3 is CASRPPDSRYGYTF. Written as DNA, the CDR3 is TGTGCCAGCAGACCCCCGGACAGCCGCTATGGCTACACCTTC.

The rearrangement links TRBV7-8 to TRBJ2-3; TRBD2 matches at 7 bases. The V and J ends lost 2 bases and 3 bases, in that order; junction bases with no gene match: 2. Germline assignment: CDR1 SGHVS and CDR2 FQNEAQ. CDR3 length: 14 amino acids. DNA of the CDR3: TGTGCCAGCAGCTTAAGGGGAGGGACAGATACGCAGTATTTT. Translating gives CASSLRGGTDTQYF.

The chain recombines TRBV6-1 with TRBJ2-2; D gene ambiguous. Germline CDR1 MNHNS, CDR2 SASEGT. The V end was cut by 2 bases, the J end by 4 bases, with 5 bases between. The CDR3 contains 13 residues. The CDR3: CASSERVTGELFF. The CDR3 region has the DNA TGTGCCAGCAGTGAAAGGGTCACCGGGGAGCTGTTTTTT.

The chain couples TRBV10-3 to TRBJ2-3; possible D gene TRBD2, 5 bases. Germline assignment: CDR1 ENHRY and CDR2 SYGVKD. Trimming took off 5 bases at V and 2 bases at J, with 11 bases between the two ends. CDR3 length equals 14 residues. The CDR3 sequence: CAISLTTSTDTQYF. The CDR3 region has the DNA TGTGCCATCAGTTTGACTACATCCACAGATACGCAGTATTTT.

V usage is TRBV6-1 and J usage is TRBJ1-2, with no clear D. Germline assignment: CDR1 MNHNS and CDR2 SASEGT. V was clipped by 3 bases and J by 5 bases, with 13 bases between them. This CDR3 comprises 14 residues. This CDR3 is CASSDPATSYGYTF. Written as DNA, the CDR3 is TGTGCCAGCAGTGACCCTGCTACGTCTTATGGCTACACCTTC.

The chain joins TRBV11-3 to TRBJ2-1; D is undetermined. The V gene's germline CDR1 is SGHNT and CDR2 YENEEA. V gave up 4 bases and J gave up 3 bases, with 7 bases separating them. The CDR3 loop spans 13 amino acids. The CDR3 nucleotides read TGTGCCAGCAGCTCCCAAAGCTACAATGAGCAGTTCTTC. Its translation is CASSSQSYNEQFF.

The chain couples TRBV10-3 to TRBJ1-1; maybe TRBD1 (5 bases). Trimming removed 2 bases at V and 1 base at J, with 8 bases between. CDR3 size: 14 residues. The germline V gene has CDR1 ENHRY and CDR2 SYGVKD. Here the CDR3 reads CAISEAGGNTEAFF. Written as DNA, the CDR3 is TGTGCCATCAGTGAGGCGGGGGGGAACACTGAAGCTTTCTTT.

This clone was detected only once. This chain uses TRBV28 with TRBJ1-2, with 7 positions matching TRBD1. In germline, CDR1 is MDHEN, CDR2 SYDVKM. V dropped 3 bases and J dropped 6; count of bases not matched to a gene: 1. The CDR3 totals 12 residues. The DNA for the CDR3 is TGTGCCAGCAGTTTTGACAGGGATGGCTACACCTTC. Protein: CASSFDRDGYTF.

The V call is TRBV7-3, the J call TRBJ2-2; D is perhaps TRBD2 (5 bases). This CDR3 has 13 amino acids. Deletions cut 5 bases from V and 7 bases from J, with 11 bases between. Germline V lookup: CDR1 SGHTA, CDR2 FQGTGA. The CDR3 region is CASSVSRGGELFF. For the CDR3, the DNA is TGTGCCAGCAGCGTTAGTCGGGGCGGGGAGCTGTTTTTT.

This chain connects TRBV6-6 to TRBJ1-5; TRBD1 is a possible D gene (6 bases). Germline loops: CDR1 MNHNY, CDR2 SVGAGI (reference sequence). The germline V and J ends were trimmed by 7 bases and 1 base, with 14 bases remaining between them. There are 15 residues in the CDR3. The DNA for the CDR3 is TGTGCCAGCACCCCCCGGGGGGGCAGCAATCAGCCCCAGCATTTT. It specifies CASTPRGGSNQPQHF.

CDR3 nucleotides: TGTGCCTGGCACAGGGGGCGAGGAAACACCATATATTTT. Translating it yields CAWHRGRGNTIYF. This rearrangement joins TRBV30 to TRBJ1-3, with 9 bases matching TRBD1. This CDR3 is built from 13 residues. V trimming: 5 bases; J trimming: 4 bases; junction bases outside the gene matches: 3. CDR1 and CDR2 (germline): GTSNPN, SVGIG (reference sequence). Based on the CDR3 plus reference TRBV30 and TRBJ1-3, the full variable domain is SQTIHQWPATLVQPVGSPLSLECTVEGTSNPNLYWYRQAAGRGLQLLFYSVGIGQISSEVPQNLSASRPQDRQFILSSKKLLLSDSGFYLCAWHRGRGNTIYFGEGSWLTVV.

CDR3 coding DNA: TGTGCCAGCAGCCCCCTAGCGGGAGTGGGGAACAATGAGCAGTTCTTC. As protein: CASSPLAGVGNNEQFF. V usage is TRBV7-9 and J usage is TRBJ2-1; 10 nucleotides align to TRBD2. Germline-derived CDR1 and CDR2 are SEHNR and FQNEAQ (reference sequence). This CDR3 spans 16 amino acids. V lost 5 bases and J lost 5; bases outside the gene matches: 9.

This clone occurred once. This chain links TRBV10-1 with TRBJ2-3; D is perhaps TRBD1 (7 bases). Germline-derived CDR1 and CDR2 are WNHNN and SYGVQD (reference sequence). CDR3 length: 15 residues. Trimming stripped 0 bases from V and 5 bases from J, with 12 bases between. The DNA of the CDR3 is TGCGCCAGCAGTGAGTCTAGACAGGGAGGAGATACGCAGTATTTT. Translating it yields CASSESRQGGDTQYF.

The table lists this clone with a few counts. The chain recombines TRBV7-2 with TRBJ1-3, with D perhaps matching TRBD1 (5 bases). The CDR3 loop spans 13 amino acids. Between the trimmed V and J ends, which lost 4 bases and 3 bases, there was a span of 7 bases. The V gene's germline CDR1 is SGHTA and CDR2 FQGNSA. The CDR3 bases are TGTGCCAGCAGCTCGGGGGGTGGAAACACCATATATTTT. Translation gives CASSSGGGNTIYF.

The rearrangement links TRBV27 to TRBJ2-2; 11 bases agree with TRBD2. CDR3 length equals 18 residues. Germline V gene data show CDR1 as MNHEY and CDR2 as SMNVEV (reference sequence). The V and J ends lost 2 bases and 5 bases, in that order; junction bases with no gene match: 10. The DNA of the CDR3 is TGTGCCAGCAGTTTAGACGGACTAGCGGGCATCGGGACCGGGGAGCTGTTTTTT. As protein: CASSLDGLAGIGTGELFF.

This chain uses TRBV7-8 with TRBJ2-1; possible D gene TRBD2, 6 bases. V was clipped by 1 base and J by 8 bases, with 12 bases between them. There are 14 residues in the CDR3. The germline V gene encodes CDR1 SGHVS and CDR2 FQNEAQ. Here the CDR3 DNA reads TGTGCCAGCAGCTTAGGGGACTCCGTCGATGAGCAGTTCTTC. It encodes CASSLGDSVDEQFF.

V is TRBV5-1 and J is TRBJ1-1; possible D gene TRBD1, 5 bases. The V gene lost 0 bases and the J gene lost 1 base, with 16 bases spanning the gap. The CDR3 runs to 17 residues. CDR1 and CDR2 (germline): SGHRS, YFSETQ. The CDR3 sequence: CASSLAFQGRKNTEAFF. Written as DNA, the CDR3 is TGCGCCAGCAGCTTGGCCTTTCAGGGCAGAAAGAACACTGAAGCTTTCTTT.

The table lists this clone with a few counts. The rearrangement joins TRBV5-4 to TRBJ1-4; D ambiguous. Trimming removed 0 bases from V and 3 bases from J, with 6 bases in between. This CDR3 has 14 amino acids. Germline CDR1 and CDR2: SGHNT and YYREEE (reference sequence). The CDR3 is CASSLEPSNEKLFF. The CDR3, as DNA: TGTGCCAGCAGCTTGGAGCCATCTAATGAAAAACTGTTTTTT. Filled out from reference TRBV5-4 and TRBJ1-4, the complete variable domain reads ETGVTQSPTHLIKTRGQQVTLRCSSQSGHNTVSWYQQALGQGPQFIFQYYREEENGRGNFPPRFSGLQFPNYSSELNVNALELDDSALYLCASSLEPSNEKLFFGSGTQLSVL.

The chain couples TRBV7-3 to TRBJ2-7, with 15 bases lining up with TRBD2. The ends lost 4 bases at V and 10 bases at J; junction bases unmatched: 5. The CDR3 loop spans 14 amino acids. Germline CDR1 reads SGHTA; CDR2 reads FQGTGA. CDR3 coding DNA: TGTGCCAGCAGCTCCGGACTAGCGGGAGGGACTCAGTACTTC. This sequence encodes CASSSGLAGGTQYF.

The chain couples TRBV6-6 to TRBJ1-1; a possible D gene is TRBD1 (5 bases). Germline values: CDR1 MNHNY, CDR2 SVGAGI (reference sequence). V lost 7 bases and J 10 bases, leaving 13 bases between the germline ends. The CDR3 sequence is 11 residues long. The CDR3: CASTIGDAAFF. CDR3 bases: TGTGCCAGCACCATAGGGGACGCAGCTTTCTTT.

This chain links TRBV7-9 with TRBJ1-4, with D uncertain. With 5 bases removed from V and 3 bases from J, the gap between germline ends came to 16 bases. The CDR3 loop spans 16 amino acids. Germline V lookup: CDR1 SEHNR, CDR2 FQNEAQ (reference sequence). The CDR3 sequence: CASSPYGGRSNEKLFF. The DNA for the CDR3 is TGTGCCAGCAGCCCTTATGGTGGGAGATCTAATGAAAAACTGTTTTTT.

The rearrangement links TRBV19 to TRBJ2-5; D gene ambiguous. The CDR3 totals 15 residues. Trimming pared 1 base from V and 2 bases from J, leaving 11 bases between. Germline CDR1 reads LNHDA; CDR2 reads SQIVND (reference sequence). The CDR3 nucleotides read TGTGCCAGTAGTATAGGAAGAACAGAACAAGAGACCCAGTACTTC. Its protein is CASSIGRTEQETQYF. Using reference TRBV19 and TRBJ2-5 for the parts outside the CDR3, the full variable domain is DGGITQSPKYLFRKEGQNVTLSCEQNLNHDAMYWYRQDPGQGLRLIYYSQIVNDFQKGDIAEGYSVSREKKESFPLTVTSAQKNPTAFYLCASSIGRTEQETQYFGPGTRLLVL.

This sequence joins TRBV7-9 and TRBJ2-5; D not certain. Per the germline V gene, CDR1 is SEHNR and CDR2 is FQNEAQ (reference sequence). This CDR3 comprises 13 residues. The V and J ends lost 3 bases and 4 bases respectively, with 9 bases between them. CDR3 protein: CASSFGVGETQYF. The CDR3 coding sequence is TGTGCCAGCAGCTTTGGGGTTGGAGAGACCCAGTACTTC.

V is TRBV6-1 and J is TRBJ1-1; TRBD1 aligns across 7 bases. The CDR3 extends over 14 amino acids. CDR1 and CDR2 (germline): MNHNS, SASEGT. V shed 0 bases and J 5 bases; nucleotides not matched to a gene: 3. CDR3 sequence reads: CASSEAQGLTEAFF. CDR3 sequence (DNA): TGTGCCAGCAGTGAAGCACAGGGGCTTACTGAAGCTTTCTTT.

The V and J genes are TRBV18 and TRBJ2-5, with 7 positions matching TRBD2. This CDR3 is 15 amino acids long. CDR1 is KGHSH, CDR2 LQKENI, per germline. V lost 6 bases, J lost 2 bases, and 9 bases stayed unmatched. The CDR3 bases are TGTGCCAGCTCCCTTTTATGGGGGGGTCAAGAGACCCAGTACTTC. This gives the protein CASSLLWGGQETQYF.

The V and J genes are TRBV5-6 and TRBJ1-2, with TRBD1 identical over 8 bases. Trimming cost V 7 bases and J 4 bases; bases outside gene matches: 12. Germline assignment: CDR1 SGHDT and CDR2 YYEEEE. This CDR3 contains 15 residues. Here the CDR3 reads CASVRTGGNSYGYTF. CDR3 nucleotides: TGTGCCAGCGTCAGAACAGGGGGGAATAGCTATGGCTACACCTTC.